This T cell receptor beta chain came from a study of OX40 agonist ivuxolimab in advanced cancers. Study-wide background: An agonistic human IgG2 monoclonal antibody against OX40 (CD134) was given. Three partial responders included one hepatocellular carcinoma patient and two cutaneous melanoma patients.

Profiling relied on immunoSEQ multiplex PCR, and the TCRdb table lists in-frame clones only, not all of them. This sample has approximately 82,000 clones; over 85% occur once, and the top ten carry around 0.7%. The cohort excluded patients with autoimmune disease history or systemic immunosuppression. Cycle 7 day 1, cycle 4 day 1, and baseline were the timepoints at which blood was sampled. The CDR3 spans 18 residues. The ends lost 5 bases at V and 2 bases at J; junction bases unmatched: 9. CDR1 and CDR2 from the germline V gene are LNHNV and YYDKDF (reference sequence). Sequenced here: CD4+ or CD8+ T cells sorted from blood, sampled in a trial of the OX40 agonist ivuxolimab. This TCR was sampled from an adult with an advanced solid tumor such as melanoma, head and neck, liver or kidney cancer. V usage is TRBV15 and J usage is TRBJ2-5, with 15 bases matching TRBD2. CDR3 region: CATSGGLAGGPGQETQYF. In nucleotides, the CDR3 is TGTGCCACCAGCGGCGGACTAGCGGGGGGGCCGGGTCAAGAGACCCAGTACTTC.